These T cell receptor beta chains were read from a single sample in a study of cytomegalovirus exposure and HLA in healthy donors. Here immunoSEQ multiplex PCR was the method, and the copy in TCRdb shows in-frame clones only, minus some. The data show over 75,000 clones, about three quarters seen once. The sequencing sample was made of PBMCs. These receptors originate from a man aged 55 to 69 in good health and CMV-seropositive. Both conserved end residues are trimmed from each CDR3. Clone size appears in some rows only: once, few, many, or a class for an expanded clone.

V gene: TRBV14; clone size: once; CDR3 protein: ASSQREQTQY
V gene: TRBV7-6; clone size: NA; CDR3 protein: ASSLANQATPYEQY
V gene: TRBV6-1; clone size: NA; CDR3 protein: ASSDRGLGNYGYT
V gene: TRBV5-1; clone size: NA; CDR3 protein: ASSLTAGVKTDTQY
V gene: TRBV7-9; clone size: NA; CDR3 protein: ASTQGATGGEQY
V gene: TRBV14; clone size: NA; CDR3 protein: ASSQQGAVVTQY
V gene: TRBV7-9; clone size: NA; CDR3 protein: ASSFGRGPSGYT
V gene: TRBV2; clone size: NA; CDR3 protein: ASSVGNSGNTIY
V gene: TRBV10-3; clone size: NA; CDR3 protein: ASRGGGAEAF
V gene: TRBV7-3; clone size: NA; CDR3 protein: ASSRGPNTEAF
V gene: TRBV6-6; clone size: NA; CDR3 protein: ASSLTQGHSNQPQH
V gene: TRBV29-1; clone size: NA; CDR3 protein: SVGLPYGQGGKETQY
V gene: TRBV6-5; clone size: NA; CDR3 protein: ASSYIGQDMNTEAF
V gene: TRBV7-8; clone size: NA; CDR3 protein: ASSLGAGPYEQY
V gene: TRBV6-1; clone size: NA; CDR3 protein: ASSEGQGMSRTEAF
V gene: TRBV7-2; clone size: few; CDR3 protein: ASSLAGSYRDTQY
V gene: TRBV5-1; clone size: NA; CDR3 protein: ASITDGSSYNEQF
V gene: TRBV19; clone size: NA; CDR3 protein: ASSPLRDGGARF
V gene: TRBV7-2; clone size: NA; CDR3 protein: ASSLMPGGYNEQF
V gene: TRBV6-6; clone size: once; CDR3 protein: ASSYAPDRSYEQY
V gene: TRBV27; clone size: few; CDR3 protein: ASSSGSQPQH
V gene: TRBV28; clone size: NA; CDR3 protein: ASQRGGPVWY
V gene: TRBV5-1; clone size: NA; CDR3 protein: ASSLAQGSPTEAF
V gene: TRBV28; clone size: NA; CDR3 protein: ASSLRLIGNTIY
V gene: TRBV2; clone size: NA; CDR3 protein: ASSVRDRGMDGYT
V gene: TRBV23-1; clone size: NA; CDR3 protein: ASSQYFGLYGYT
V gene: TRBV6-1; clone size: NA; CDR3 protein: ASSEKNSLAKNIQY
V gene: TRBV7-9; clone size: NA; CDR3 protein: SSSLNMARQY
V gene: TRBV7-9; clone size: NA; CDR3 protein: ASSRGGLNTGELF
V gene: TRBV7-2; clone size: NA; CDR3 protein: ASSPGVQRGAGGETQY
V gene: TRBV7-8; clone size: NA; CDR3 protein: ASSSPSGLMWDEQF
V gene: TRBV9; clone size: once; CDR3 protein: ASSMDRVNTGELF
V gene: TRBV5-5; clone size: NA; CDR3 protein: ASSFPNTDTQY
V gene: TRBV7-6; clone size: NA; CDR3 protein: ASSPGGTGYEQY
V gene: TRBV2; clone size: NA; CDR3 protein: ASSENPPWGQSNYGYT
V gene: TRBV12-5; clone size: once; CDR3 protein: ASGLPRQGPTGELF
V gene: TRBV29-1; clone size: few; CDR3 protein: SVDTNSGEEDTEAF
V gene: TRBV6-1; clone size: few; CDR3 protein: ASSARLRGLQH
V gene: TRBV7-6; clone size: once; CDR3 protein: ASSSTGGVFYEQY
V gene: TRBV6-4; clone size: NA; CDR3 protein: ASSPRDSFSEQF
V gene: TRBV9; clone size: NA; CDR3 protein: ASSQGRAGGYNEQF
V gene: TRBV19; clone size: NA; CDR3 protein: ASSPRRQGPYEQY
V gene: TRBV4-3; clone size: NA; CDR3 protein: ASSLSRTGELF
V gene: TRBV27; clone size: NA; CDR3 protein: ASSRTVTYEQY
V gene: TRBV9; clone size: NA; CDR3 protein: ASSVWDRGRADTQY
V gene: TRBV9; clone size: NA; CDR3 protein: ASSSLTGTGGTEAF